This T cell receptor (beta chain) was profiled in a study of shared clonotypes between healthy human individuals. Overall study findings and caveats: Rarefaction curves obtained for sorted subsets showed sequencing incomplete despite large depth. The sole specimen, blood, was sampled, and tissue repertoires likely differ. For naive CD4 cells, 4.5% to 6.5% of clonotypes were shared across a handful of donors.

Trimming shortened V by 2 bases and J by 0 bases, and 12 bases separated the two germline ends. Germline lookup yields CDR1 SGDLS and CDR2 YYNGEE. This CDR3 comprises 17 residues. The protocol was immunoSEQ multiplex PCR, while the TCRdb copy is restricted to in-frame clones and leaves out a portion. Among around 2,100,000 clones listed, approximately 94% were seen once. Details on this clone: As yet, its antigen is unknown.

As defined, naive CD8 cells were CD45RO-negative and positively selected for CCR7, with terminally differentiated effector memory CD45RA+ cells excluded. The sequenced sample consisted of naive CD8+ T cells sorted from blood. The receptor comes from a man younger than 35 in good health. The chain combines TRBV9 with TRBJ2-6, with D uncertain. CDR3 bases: TGTGCCAGCAGCGTGTGGCAGGATAGCTCTGGGGCCAACGTCCTGACTTTC. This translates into CASSVWQDSSGANVLTF.